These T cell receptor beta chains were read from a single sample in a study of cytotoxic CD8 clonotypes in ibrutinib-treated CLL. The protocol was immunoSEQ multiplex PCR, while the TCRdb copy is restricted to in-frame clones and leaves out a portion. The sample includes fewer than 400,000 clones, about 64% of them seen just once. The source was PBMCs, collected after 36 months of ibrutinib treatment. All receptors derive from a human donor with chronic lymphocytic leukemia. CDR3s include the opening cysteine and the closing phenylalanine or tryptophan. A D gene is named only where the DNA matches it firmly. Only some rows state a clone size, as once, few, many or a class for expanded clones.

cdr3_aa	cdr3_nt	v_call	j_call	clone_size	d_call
CATSRGVLASNEQFF	TGTGCCACCAGCAGAGGGGTACTAGCGAGCAATGAGCAGTTCTTC	TRBV15	TRBJ2-1	-	TRBD2
CASSPPTGKSYEQYF	TGTGCCAGCTCACCACCAACAGGGAAGTCCTACGAGCAGTACTTC	TRBV18	TRBJ2-7	-	-
CASSVWDSYNEQFF	TGTGCCAGCAGTGTCTGGGACTCCTACAATGAGCAGTTCTTC	TRBV25-1	TRBJ2-1	-	-
CASSPTGGLHEQYF	TGTGCCAGCAGCCCGACAGGGGGTCTACACGAGCAGTACTTC	TRBV9	TRBJ2-7	-	TRBD1
CASSSGPGNYGYTF	TGTGCCAGCAGCTCGGGACCTGGTAACTATGGCTACACCTTC	TRBV7-2	TRBJ1-2	-	-
CASSIRSSGNTIYF	TGTGCCAGTAGTATACGGAGCTCTGGAAACACCATATATTTT	TRBV19	TRBJ1-3	once	-
CASSSQLLTRTPYF	TGTGCCAGCAGTTCCCAATTGTTAACCCGTACCCCCTATTTT	TRBV25-1	TRBJ1-6	few	-
CASSLGPLRRPQHF	TGTGCCAGCAGTTTAGGCCCGCTGAGAAGGCCCCAGCATTTT	TRBV28	TRBJ1-5	once	-
CASSLGQQSYEQYF	TGTGCCAGTTCTTTGGGACAGCAATCCTACGAGCAGTACTTC	TRBV25-1	TRBJ2-7	-	TRBD1
CASSQDPSEETQYF	TGTGCCAGCAGCCAAGACCCTTCAGAAGAGACCCAGTACTTC	TRBV14	TRBJ2-5	few	-
CASSVDTTTAGQDEQYF	TGTGCCAGCAGCGTAGATACCACGACTGCAGGGCAGGACGAGCAGTACTTC	TRBV9	TRBJ2-7	-	-
CASSTGTGNEAFF	TGTGCCAGCAGCACTGGGACGGGAAATGAAGCTTTCTTT	TRBV5-4	TRBJ1-1	few	-
CASPLPGGYTF	TGTGCAAGCCCGCTTCCGGGTGGCTACACCTTC	TRBV12-2	TRBJ1-2	-	-
CAISGGRNYGYTF	TGTGCCATCAGTGGGGGGAGGAACTATGGCTACACCTTC	TRBV10-3	TRBJ1-2	few	-
CASRTRQWEKGYGYTF	TGTGCCAGTAGAACCAGACAGTGGGAAAAAGGCTATGGCTACACCTTC	TRBV19	TRBJ1-2	few	-
CASSYGGEQYF	TGTGCCAGCAGTTACGGCGGGGAGCAGTACTTC	TRBV6-5	TRBJ2-7	-	-
CASSLAPLSYEQYF	TGTGCCAGCAGCTTAGCGCCCCTGTCCTACGAGCAGTACTTC	TRBV7-9	TRBJ2-7	-	-
CASSERTRSTDTQYF	TGCGCCAGCAGTGAGAGGACTAGGTCGACAGATACGCAGTATTTT	TRBV10-2	TRBJ2-3	few	TRBD2
CSVDQGYEQYF	TGCAGCGTTGATCAGGGCTACGAGCAGTACTTC	TRBV29-1	TRBJ2-7	-	-
CASSLPPLAGVNTGELFF	TGTGCCAGCAGTTTACCTCCGCTAGCGGGGGTGAACACCGGGGAGCTGTTTTTT	TRBV28	TRBJ2-2	-	TRBD2
CASSDPRGGGKTNEKLFF	TGTGCCAGCAGCGACCCCCGGGGTGGGGGGAAAACTAATGAAAAACTGTTTTTT	TRBV9	TRBJ1-4	-	-
CASSLVMRPATNEKLFF	TGTGCCAGCAGCTTAGTTATGCGTCCTGCAACTAATGAAAAACTGTTTTTT	TRBV7-8	TRBJ1-4	-	-
CSTRRDSQETQYF	TGCAGCACCCGACGGGACAGTCAAGAGACCCAGTACTTC	TRBV29-1	TRBJ2-5	-	TRBD1
CASSTDNQGSTDTQYF	TGCGCCAGCAGCACGGATAATCAGGGGAGCACAGATACGCAGTATTTT	TRBV5-1	TRBJ2-3	-	-
CASSLVGAPNTEAFF	TGCGCCAGCAGCTTGGTCGGGGCTCCGAACACTGAAGCTTTCTTT	TRBV5-1	TRBJ1-1	-	-
CASSDGMWRGGLEQYF	TGTGCCAGCAGTGACGGTATGTGGCGGGGGGGCCTCGAGCAGTACTTC	TRBV6-4	TRBJ2-7	-	TRBD2
CASSNRDRAGKLFF	TGTGCCAGCAGTAACCGGGACAGGGCGGGAAAACTGTTTTTT	TRBV2	TRBJ1-4	-	TRBD1
CASSYLTGITGELFF	TGTGCCAGCAGTTACCTTACAGGGATCACCGGGGAGCTGTTTTTT	TRBV6-5	TRBJ2-2	-	-
CASSAGPPGSRALGAFF	TGTGCCAGCAGCGCAGGTCCTCCGGGCTCGAGGGCCCTGGGAGCTTTCTTT	TRBV21-1	TRBJ1-1	once	-
CASSPGRMRGSQYF	TGTGCCAGCTCACCAGGTAGAATGCGGGGATCGCAGTATTTT	TRBV18	TRBJ2-3	-	-
CASRLTLNTGELFF	TGCGCCAGCAGGTTGACACTGAACACCGGGGAGCTGTTTTTT	TRBV5-1	TRBJ2-2	-	-
CASSWGGAGNTEAFF	TGTGCCAGCAGCTGGGGGGGCGCAGGGAACACTGAAGCTTTCTTT	TRBV7-2	TRBJ1-1	few	-
CASSVAGSEQYF	TGTGCCAGCAGCGTAGCAGGTTCCGAGCAGTACTTC	TRBV9	TRBJ2-7	-	-
CASSEDTGELFF	TGTGCCAGCAGTGAAGACACCGGGGAGCTGTTTTTT	TRBV28	TRBJ2-2	few	-
CASIGGVFNEQFF	TGTGCCAGCATTGGGGGGGTATTCAATGAGCAGTTCTTC	TRBV6-6	TRBJ2-1	-	TRBD2
CASSEGVVLPYEQYF	TGTGCCAGCAGTGAAGGAGTCGTCTTGCCATACGAGCAGTACTTC	TRBV2	TRBJ2-7	-	-
CASSLLMRGSYEQYF	TGCGCCAGCAGCCTTTTGATGCGGGGCTCCTACGAGCAGTACTTC	TRBV4-1	TRBJ2-7	-	-